Given below is one TCR beta chain in context. The data were taken from a study of blood T cell repertoires in COVID-19. In Seattle, patients joined the study during active infection and were tracked longitudinally. TCRdb's copy holds only in-frame clones and misses some; the assay was immunoSEQ multiplex PCR. The data hold 89,000 or so clones, with roughly 90% observed a single time. The sequence derives from a middle-aged man with COVID-19, enrolled during active disease. Input material: peripheral blood.

The chain's CDR3 is CASSLAGGDGYTF. CDR3 coding DNA: TGTGCCAGCAGCTTAGCAGGGGGCGACGGCTACACCTTC. The rearrangement joins TRBV7-9 to TRBJ1-2; 7 bases fit TRBD1. The CDR3 is 13 amino acids. The germline V gene has CDR1 SEHNR and CDR2 FQNEAQ (reference sequence). J lost 8 bases, V lost 0 bases, and 3 bases had no gene match.